This note documents a single T cell receptor (beta chain) sequence. Its antigen remains undetermined. No clone much larger than this one lies a single base away; base qualities are absent. The entry originates in a study of T cells in Graves' hyperthyroidism and ophthalmopathy (dated by TCRdb to between 2018 and 2021). Notes on the research overall: Peripheral blood samples were taken at initial diagnosis, before any treatment was given. An independent validation cohort of under 20 hyperthyroidism patients and 17 patients who later progressed to ophthalmopathy tested prospective prediction of ophthalmopathy. Thyroid tissue and blood T-cell repertoires from roughly 6 Graves' hyperthyroidism patients were also compared in the study. The paper describes TCR Vbeta CDR3 sequencing of 135 peripheral blood samples, made up of around 41 ophthalmopathy patients, approximately 76 hyperthyroidism patients and 17 progressor patients. Once sampling was done, hyperthyroidism patients were given methimazole at a starting dose of 30 mg daily, whereas ophthalmopathy patients were given high-dose intravenous methylprednisolone. The 90 to 100 discovery patients were randomly split 7:3 into training and test sets. A discovery cohort of about 96 patients, fewer than 50 with Graves' ophthalmopathy and 55 to 60 with stable Graves' hyperthyroidism, was used to find distinguishing TCR V-J signatures. Study-wide conclusions, independent of this receptor: Most expanded thyroid clonotypes (frequency above 0.001) were also detected in blood, suggesting blood repertoires may reflect thyroid immune responses. A 13 V-J signature model separated ophthalmopathy from stable hyperthyroidism, with approximately 86% sensitivity and about 81% specificity in cross-validation and 80%/75% in testing. No statistical method was used to set the sample size in advance, and investigators knew the group allocation. In validation, the model predicted progression to ophthalmopathy with 55% to 71% sensitivity and over 72% specificity, a median of about 6 months before onset.

From the cysteine up to the phenylalanine, the CDR3 has a length of 15 residues. The retained sequence is limited to the CDR3, 45 bases, with the frame set at the first base. The V end loses 3 bases and the J end loses 8 bases, and a stretch of 19 bases separates them. CDR1 and CDR2 were assigned from the germline V gene as SGHVS and FNYEAQ. Amplification of TCR beta CDR3 regions was carried out from RNA transcripts. The first round of RT-PCR for the TCR CDR3 was performed with the HTBI primer set and the Qiagen OneStep RT-PCR kit. Libraries were constructed in a second round of multiplex PCR, after which size selection and purification were performed. Libraries were sequenced paired-end with 100 bp reads on an Illumina HiSeq2000. Per the authors' processing: SOAPnuke was used to process the raw data, with reads discarded if the reads contained adapters or uncalled bases, had a mean Phred below 15, or lacked an exact constant-primer or identifier match. COPE v1.2.5 was used to merge high-quality paired reads, and clonotypes were defined as unique nucleotide sequences. MiTCR v1.1 was used to align clonotypes to the IMGT TRBV, TRBD and TRBJ reference segments. Analysis was restricted to V-J combinations with a frequency above 0.0001, which covered 99% to 99.2% of repertoires. A TCS score was defined as the ratio between F50 (clonal expansion) and ExV (chaos), using BLOSUM62-based TCRdist between CDR3 peptides within each V-J. Welch's t-statistics and random forest reduced 450 to 600 V-J features to roughly 13, which were used in a naive Bayes classifier (R e1071). The public reads were reanalyzed by TCRdb: fastp trimming at Q25, MiXCR alignment, in-frame beta chains only. Every CDR3 protein is listed once, alongside the most common genes and DNA of its rows. The V and J calls here are based on TCRdb, not the publication. The sample table lists roughly 200,000 distinct CDR3 sequences, about 17% of them with a count of one. The ten largest clones capture around two fifths of the sample.

A patient counted as having stable Graves' hyperthyroidism if no progression to ophthalmopathy occurred over 18 months of follow-up. Hyperthyroidism patients were aged 18 to 65 years and newly diagnosed, with disease duration of less than 2 months. Any patient with an uncontrolled infection, another autoimmune disease, pregnancy or lactation was excluded. Clinical symptoms, serum thyroxine and TRAb, thyroid ultrasound, and orbital computed tomography formed the basis for the diagnoses. Ficoll-Paque density gradient centrifugation was used to isolate PBMCs from 8 to 10 ml of fresh peripheral blood. Total RNA was extracted with Trizol reagent, and quality was checked on an Agilent 2100 Bioanalyzer.

This TCR derives from a man aged 35-49 years with Graves' hyperthyroidism. Here the chain combines TRBV7-6 and TRBJ2-5; a weak D assignment points to TRBD1 (6 bases agree). Input material: blood. The CDR3 region reads CASSLSPLQGTTQYF. At the DNA level, the sequence is TGTGCCAGCAGCTTGAGTCCCCTCCAGGGGACAACCCAGTACTTC.